The T cell receptor (beta chain) under discussion was sequenced for a study of blood T cell repertoires in COVID-19. Study-level information: The United States, Italy and Spain provided the acute and convalescent COVID-19 samples. From T cells, B-cell-depleted T cells, or PBMCs came the material, which was cDNA or gDNA.

Authors' methods: The assay estimated nucleated cells by amplifying reference gene primers. Produced via immunoSEQ multiplex PCR; TCRdb's table is partial and in-frame only. The V and J calls and clone size are taken from that table; D and trimming were inferred from the DNA. The profile covers approximately 210,000 clones, with just over 90% appearing a single time and under 1.5% taken by the ten largest. The CDR3 length is 14 residues. V was cut by 2 bases and J by 5 bases, with 13 bases left in between. CDR1 and CDR2 (germline): LGHDT, YNNKEL (reference sequence). This chain joins TRBV3-1 (or the pseudogene TRBV3-2) and TRBJ2-7; D is unresolved. Material for sequencing was peripheral blood. This TCR was sampled from a man between 25 and 39 years old with acute or convalescent COVID-19. CDR3 residues: CASSQMSGSDEQYF. The CDR3 region has the DNA TGTGCCAGCAGCCAAATGTCCGGGTCCGACGAGCAGTACTTC.